Listed here are 19 T cell receptor beta chains from one sample, sequenced in a study of blood T cell repertoires in COVID-19. The assay was immunoSEQ multiplex PCR, and TCRdb's table has in-frame clones only and misses some. The profile covers 55,000 to 75,000 clones, with 87% appearing a single time and just over 8% taken by the ten largest. What was sequenced was peripheral blood. The receptors come from a man aged 45 to 65 with active COVID-19.

The rearrangement joins TRBV6-2 or TRBV6-3 to TRBJ2-7; D is perhaps TRBD2 (6 bases). With 2 bases removed from V and 1 base from J, the gap between germline ends came to 12 bases. Germline lookup yields CDR1 MNHEY and CDR2 SVGEGT. The length of the CDR3 is 15 residues. The CDR3 region is CASSYGAGRSYEQYF. In DNA, the CDR3 is TGTGCCAGCAGTTACGGGGCAGGGAGGTCCTACGAGCAGTACTTC.

V usage is TRBV5-6 and J usage is TRBJ1-1; 8 bases map to TRBD1. The CDR3 has 13 residues. Losses at the gene ends were 4 bases for V and 5 bases for J; bases not matched to a gene: 4. Germline CDR1 SGHDT, CDR2 YYEEEE. The CDR3 DNA reads TGTGCCAGCAGCGCAAACAGGGGGACTGAAGCTTTCTTT. Translation gives CASSANRGTEAFF.

The rearrangement uses TRBV5-1 and TRBJ1-5; 9 bases map to TRBD1. The junction had 2 bases not matched to a gene; V was cut back by 5 bases and J by 2 bases. CDR1 SGHRS and CDR2 YFSETQ come from the germline V gene. This CDR3 spans 14 amino acids. CDR3 in amino acids: CASSTGGGNQPQHF. CDR3 bases: TGCGCCAGCAGTACAGGGGGCGGCAATCAGCCCCAGCATTTT. Supplemented by reference TRBV5-1 and TRBJ1-5, the full variable domain reads KAGVTQTPRYLIKTRGQQVTLSCSPISGHRSVSWYQQTPGQGLQFLFEYFSETQRNKGNFPGRFSGRQFSNSRSEMNVSTLELGDSALYLCASSTGGGNQPQHFGDGTRLSIL.

V and J are TRBV5-4 and TRBJ2-3, with no clear D. V dropped 2 bases and J dropped 2 bases, with 6 bases sitting between them. This CDR3 has 13 residues. The germline V gene has CDR1 SGHNT and CDR2 YYREEE (reference sequence). CDR3 nucleotides: TGTGCCAGCAGCTTTCCCCTCACAGATACGCAGTATTTT. Its translation: CASSFPLTDTQYF.

The CDR3 DNA reads as TGTGCCAGCAGTCGGGACAGCTATAATTCACCCCTCCACTTT. This codes for CASSRDSYNSPLHF. The J gene is TRBJ1-6, the V gene TRBV7-9; 7 nucleotides match TRBD1. CDR1 SEHNR and CDR2 FQNEAQ come from the germline V gene (reference sequence). The J segment lost 3 bases and the V segment lost 6 bases, leaving 2 bases of the junction unmatched. The CDR3 totals 14 residues. The full variable domain, with the rest looked up from reference TRBV7-9 and TRBJ1-6, is DTGVSQNPRHKITKRGQNVTFRCDPISEHNRLYWYRQTLGQGPEFLTYFQNEAQLEKSRLLSDRFSAERPKGSFSTLEIQRTEQGDSAMYLCASSRDSYNSPLHFGNGTRLTVT.

The V gene is TRBV25-1, the J gene TRBJ2-1, with 10 bases that match TRBD1. Germline CDR1 is MGHDK and CDR2 is SYGVNS. This CDR3 has 15 amino acids. J was trimmed by 5 bases and V by 3 bases; bases with no gene match: 4. The CDR3 sequence: CASSEPGQGNNEQFF. The CDR3 nucleotides read TGTGCCAGCAGTGAGCCGGGACAGGGGAACAATGAGCAGTTCTTC. The entire variable domain, with the rest obtained from reference TRBV25-1 and TRBJ2-1, is as follows: EADIYQTPRYLVIGTGKKITLECSQTMGHDKMYWYQQDPGMELHLIHYSYGVNSTEKGDLSSESTVSRIRTEHFPLTLESARPSHTSQYLCASSEPGQGNNEQFFGPGTRLTVL.

The V and J genes are TRBV28 and TRBJ1-3; D remains unclear. V lost 5 bases and J 4 bases, leaving 15 bases between the germline ends. Germline V CDR1 and CDR2: MDHEN, SYDVKM. The CDR3 has 15 amino acids. CDR3 DNA sequence: TGTGCCAGCAGTACTATGATTGATCTCGGAAACACCATATATTTT. Translation gives CASSTMIDLGNTIYF.

V usage is TRBV9 and J usage is TRBJ2-1, with TRBD2 matching over 7 bases. Germline trimming cut 4 bases from V and 5 bases from J; bases unmatched to any gene: 6. The CDR3 runs 14 residues. Looked up from germline, CDR1 is SGDLS and CDR2 is YYNGEE. CDR3 in DNA: TGTGCCAGCAGCCTCGGGGGACTACACAATGAGCAGTTCTTC. Translated, it gives CASSLGGLHNEQFF.

The chain carries TRBV6-5 and TRBJ1-2; perhaps TRBD1 as D (5 bases). Per germline, CDR1 MNHEY and CDR2 SVGAGI. The CDR3 runs 14 residues. Deletions cut 6 bases from V and 4 bases from J, with 15 bases between. The CDR3 DNA follows: TGTGCCAGCAGGGTGGAGGGGTCGTCCTATGGCTACACCTTC. It is translated as CASRVEGSSYGYTF.

The CDR3 DNA is TGTGCCAGCAGCCCCGGTGGTGCTGGGGCCAACGTCCTGACTTTC. As protein: CASSPGGAGANVLTF. The gene calls are TRBV5-5 and TRBJ2-6; D unclear. Trimming shortened V by 4 bases and J by 2 bases, and 10 bases separated the two germline ends. Looked up from germline, CDR1 is SGHKS and CDR2 is YYEKEE (reference sequence). The CDR3 runs to 15 residues.

The chain carries TRBV27 and TRBJ1-2; the D gene is possibly TRBD1 (6 bases). The CDR3 is 13 residues long. Germline CDR1 and CDR2: MNHEY and SMNVEV (reference sequence). The V end was cut by 2 bases, the J end by 8 bases, with 12 bases between. CDR3: CASSLGGLGGYTF. CDR3 sequence (DNA): TGTGCCAGCAGTTTAGGGGGCCTGGGAGGCTACACCTTC.

The gene calls are TRBV27 and TRBJ1-2; perhaps TRBD1 as D (5 bases). The CDR3 spans 14 residues. V was shortened by 6 bases and J by 0 bases, with 11 bases between the two germline ends. Germline V gene sequence: CDR1 MNHEY, CDR2 SMNVEV (reference sequence). The CDR3 region has the DNA TGTGCCAGCAGGTCCCGACAGTCTAACTATGGCTACACCTTC. Its translation is CASRSRQSNYGYTF.

The rearrangement links TRBV25-1 to TRBJ1-4; D perhaps matches TRBD1 (5 bases). The CDR3 sequence is 14 residues long. Germline CDR1 is MGHDK and CDR2 is SYGVNS. V lost 3 bases and J 6 bases, leaving 11 bases between the germline ends. CDR3: CASSDQDRDEKLFF. DNA for the CDR3: TGTGCCAGCAGTGATCAAGACAGAGATGAAAAACTGTTTTTT.

The J gene is TRBJ2-3, the V gene TRBV4-3; 12 bases are a match to TRBD2. Trimming at V came to 4 bases and at J to 4 bases, leaving 6 bases not matched to a gene. The germline V gene encodes CDR1 LGHNA and CDR2 YSLEER. This CDR3 has 16 residues. The DNA of the CDR3 is TGCGCCAGCAGCCTCCGACTAGCGGGGGTATCAGATACGCAGTATTTT. This gives the protein CASSLRLAGVSDTQYF.

The genes are TRBV7-8 and TRBJ1-2, with TRBD1 identical over 12 bases. J lost 6 bases, V lost 5 bases, and 10 bases had no gene match. CDR1 is SGHVS, CDR2 FQNEAQ, per germline. The CDR3 runs 16 residues. The CDR3 spells CASSPRDRGREDGYTF. As DNA, the CDR3 is TGTGCCAGCAGCCCGCGGGACAGGGGGCGCGAGGATGGCTACACCTTC.

The chain combines TRBV28 with TRBJ1-2; the D gene is possibly TRBD1 (5 bases). The V end lost 3 bases, the J end lost 8 bases, and 16 bases lay between the germline ends. Germline assignment: CDR1 MDHEN and CDR2 SYDVKM. This CDR3 has 14 amino acids. The CDR3, as DNA: TGTGCCAGCAGTTTGGGAGGGGCCACCAGAGGCTACACCTTC. This encodes CASSLGGATRGYTF.

The chain is built from TRBV11-2 and TRBJ1-4; 8 nucleotides line up with TRBD1. CDR1 SGHAT and CDR2 FQNNGV come from the germline V gene. This CDR3 is built from 18 residues. The V gene end was trimmed by 6 bases and the J gene end by 7 bases; junction bases not matched to a gene: 19. The CDR3 is CASSRKITRTGMGEKLFF. The CDR3 bases are TGTGCCAGCAGTCGAAAAATCACCCGGACAGGGATGGGTGAAAAACTGTTTTTT.

The gene calls are TRBV6-2 or TRBV6-3 and TRBJ1-6; a weak D match, TRBD1 (5 bases). The germline V gene has CDR1 MNHEY and CDR2 SVGEGT. Trimming took off 3 bases at V and 9 bases at J, with 15 bases between the two ends. The CDR3 contains 15 residues. The CDR3 coding sequence is TGTGCCAGCAGTTATGGAGCAGGGAATATTTCACCCCTCCACTTT. This encodes CASSYGAGNISPLHF.

The rearrangement links TRBV2 to TRBJ2-1; 10 bases are shared with TRBD2. The CDR3 length is 15 residues. The J segment lost 5 bases and the V segment lost 6 bases, leaving 7 bases of the junction unmatched. Germline V gene data show CDR1 as SNHLY and CDR2 as FYNNEI. For the CDR3, the DNA is TGTGCCAGCAGATTTGGGACTAGCGCCGACAATGAGCAGTTCTTC. It translates to CASRFGTSADNEQFF. Combining the CDR3 with reference TRBV2 and TRBJ2-1 gives the whole variable domain EPEVTQTPSHQVTQMGQEVILRCVPISNHLYFYWYRQILGQKVEFLVSFYNNEISEKSEIFDDQFSVERPDGSNFTLKIRSTKLEDSAMYFCASRFGTSADNEQFFGPGTRLTVL.